The entry below describes one TCR beta chain. The record originates from a study of tumor-infiltrating lymphocytes in primary liver carcinoma. The template, roughly 0.45 ug total RNA, yielded TCR beta cDNA made with a constant-region primer. What produced the TCR beta libraries was three nested multiplex PCR rounds using slightly modified ARM-PCR. Forward primers for TRBV1-TRBV30 and a C-beta reverse primer served the first two PCR rounds, at about 9 cycles each. TCRdb reprocessed the multiplex PCR reads with MiXCR, giving one entry per CDR3 protein. Altogether approximately 330,000 distinct CDR3 sequences are present, approximately 65% being singletons, with the ten largest covering roughly 6.5%. CDR3 length: 16 residues. The V gene end was trimmed by 6 bases and the J gene end by 6 bases; junction bases not matched to a gene: 16. From germline, CDR1 is SQVTM and CDR2 ANQGSEA. Both blood RNA, taken from unsorted whole blood, and germline DNA were extracted.

V and J are TRBV29-1 and TRBJ2-1; 8 positions agree with TRBD2. The sequenced sample consisted of peripheral blood. The receptor was isolated from a man in his forties or fifties with primary liver carcinoma and hepatitis B virus infection. The CDR3 loop reads CSVEGLVGFPSNEQFF. The CDR3 bases are TGCAGCGTAGAGGGACTAGTGGGATTTCCCTCCAATGAGCAGTTCTTC.